This T cell receptor (beta chain) was obtained from a study of Graves' ophthalmopathy and Graves' hyperthyroidism. A remark on this clonotype: The antigen is unknown. A read error may account for a junction end that differs from germline.

Amplification of the TCR beta CDR3 regions used RNA transcripts (as template). Scientists carried out first-round RT-PCR using HTBI primers and then a second-round multiplex PCR. TCRdb passed the multiplex PCR reads through MiXCR, listing each CDR3 protein once. The table records over 150,000 distinct CDR3 sequences, over 35% of them present only once. The CDR3 length is 14 residues. Germline CDR1 and CDR2: MNHNS and SASEGT. The evidence that diagnosis relied on was clinical symptoms, serum thyroxine, TRAb, thyroid ultrasound and orbital computed tomography. Study-wide points: Blood repertoires reportedly contained most expanded thyroid clonotypes above 0.001 frequency. Ophthalmopathy could be told apart from stable hyperthyroidism by a 13-signature model (about 88% sensitivity, roughly 81% specificity).

The sequencing sample was made of peripheral blood. The V and J genes are TRBV6-1 and TRBJ1-3, with D possibly TRBD1 on 6 matching bases. This TCR was recovered from a woman in her forties with Graves' ophthalmopathy. This CDR3 reads CASSEVDWGGSRLF. The CDR3 coding sequence is TGTGCCAGCAGTGAAGTGGACTGGGGGGGCTCCAGACTTTTT.